The 18 T cell receptor beta chains presented below share a single source sample, sequenced in a study of T cell responses to AZD1222 COVID-19 vaccine. The method was immunoSEQ multiplex PCR; TCRdb's version includes in-frame clones alone and lacks a portion of them. The sample lists 150,000 or so clones, roughly 90% occurring once. Sequencing was performed on peripheral blood, taken 28 days after the second AZD1222 dose. The receptors stem from an adult who received the AZD1222 COVID-19 vaccine.

The J gene is TRBJ1-2, the V gene TRBV7-6; D gene ambiguous. Germline V lookup: CDR1 SGHVS, CDR2 FNYEAQ. The CDR3 covers 12 residues. The V gene lost 4 bases and the J gene lost 8 bases, with 11 bases spanning the gap. The CDR3: CASSSSESGYTF. In DNA form, the CDR3 reads TGTGCCAGCAGCTCGTCAGAGAGCGGCTACACCTTC.

The chain uses TRBV6-5 and TRBJ2-1; 11 nucleotides line up with TRBD2. V was clipped by 3 bases and J by 3 bases; unmatched bases: 1. The germline V gene has CDR1 MNHEY and CDR2 SVGAGI. This CDR3 has 15 amino acids. Here the CDR3 reads CASSYLAGGYNEQFF. The CDR3 nucleotides are TGTGCCAGCAGTTATCTAGCGGGAGGCTACAATGAGCAGTTCTTC.

The rearrangement links TRBV2 to TRBJ2-1; D is unresolved. V was clipped by 7 bases and J by 0 bases, with 10 bases between them. CDR3 length: 14 residues. Looked up from germline, CDR1 is SNHLY and CDR2 is FYNNEI. The CDR3 loop is CASTDGYSYNEQFF. As DNA, the CDR3 is TGTGCCAGCACGGACGGGTACTCCTACAATGAGCAGTTCTTC.

The genes are TRBV5-1 and TRBJ1-4; perhaps TRBD1 as D (5 bases). The CDR3 is made up of 20 amino acids. Germline V gives CDR1 SGHRS, CDR2 YFSETQ. The V gene lost 3 bases and the J gene lost 0 bases, with 24 bases spanning the gap. The DNA for the CDR3 is TGCGCCAGCAGCTCGAGGGGTGTAGGGACGGGGATCGCAACTAATGAAAAACTGTTTTTT. Amino acid sequence: CASSSRGVGTGIATNEKLFF. The full variable domain, with the rest looked up from reference TRBV5-1 and TRBJ1-4, is KAGVTQTPRYLIKTRGQQVTLSCSPISGHRSVSWYQQTPGQGLQFLFEYFSETQRNKGNFPGRFSGRQFSNSRSEMNVSTLELGDSALYLCASSSRGVGTGIATNEKLFFGSGTQLSVL.

V and J are TRBV3-1 (or the pseudogene TRBV3-2) and TRBJ2-3; D may correspond to TRBD1 or TRBD2 (7 bases each). Between the trimmed V and J ends, which lost 4 bases and 2 bases, there was a span of 22 bases. The CDR3 has 18 residues. CDR1 and CDR2 from the germline V gene are LGHDT and YNNKEL (reference sequence). CDR3 bases: TGTGCCAGCAGCCCCTCAATGACAGGGAGGGGACACACAGATACGCAGTATTTT. Translated: CASSPSMTGRGHTDTQYF.

J is TRBJ1-2 and V is TRBV28; perhaps TRBD1 as D (6 bases). The germline V and J ends were trimmed by 10 bases and 1 base, with 13 bases remaining between them. Germline V lookup: CDR1 MDHEN, CDR2 SYDVKM. This CDR3 is built from 13 residues. The CDR3 DNA follows: TGTGCCATCCAGACAGGAGGTAACTATGGCTACACCTTC. It is translated as CAIQTGGNYGYTF.

V gene TRBV5-4 combines with J gene TRBJ2-1; D might be TRBD2 (5 bases). The germline CDR1 and CDR2 sequences are SGHNT and YYREEE (reference sequence). The ends were cut back, 1 base at V and 6 bases at J, with 11 bases in the middle. There are 14 residues in the CDR3. CDR3 sequence reads: CASSLPGLINEQFF. The CDR3 nucleotides are TGTGCCAGCAGCTTGCCTGGACTCATCAATGAGCAGTTCTTC.

This rearrangement joins TRBV5-4 to TRBJ2-2; 12 bases map to TRBD1. The CDR3 runs to 15 residues. Trimming cost V 3 bases and J 7 bases; bases outside gene matches: 4. Germline V gives CDR1 SGHNT, CDR2 YYREEE (reference sequence). CDR3 amino acids: CASSSGQGASGELFF. The CDR3 bases are TGTGCCAGCAGCTCGGGACAGGGGGCTAGCGGGGAGCTGTTTTTT.

As to this clone: Other DNA variants within this sample encode the same CDR3. The rearrangement joins TRBV11-3 to TRBJ2-1; 9 nucleotides match TRBD1. CDR1 and CDR2 (germline): SGHNT, YENEEA. The junction had 2 bases not matched to a gene; V was cut back by 5 bases and J by 6 bases. The CDR3 is 13 amino acids. The CDR3 sequence: CASSQGQGNEQFF. Here the CDR3 DNA reads TGTGCCAGCAGCCAGGGACAGGGCAATGAGCAGTTCTTC. The complete variable domain, with remaining parts taken from reference TRBV11-3 and TRBJ2-1, reads EAGVVQSPRYKIIEKKQPVAFWCNPISGHNTLYWYLQNLGQGPELLIRYENEEAVDDSQLPKDRFSAERLKGVDSTLKIQPAELGDSAVYLCASSQGQGNEQFFGPGTRLTVL.

V is TRBV2 and J is TRBJ2-7, with D perhaps TRBD2 (6 bases). CDR3 length: 14 amino acids. With 4 bases removed from V and 2 bases from J, the gap between germline ends came to 12 bases. Germline CDR1 is SNHLY and CDR2 is FYNNEI. The CDR3 DNA is TGTGCCAGCAGTGTCGAGCGGGTAACCTACGAGCAGTACTTC. The encoded protein is CASSVERVTYEQYF. The variable domain in full, completed from reference TRBV2 and TRBJ2-7, reads EPEVTQTPSHQVTQMGQEVILRCVPISNHLYFYWYRQILGQKVEFLVSFYNNEISEKSEIFDDQFSVERPDGSNFTLKIRSTKLEDSAMYFCASSVERVTYEQYFGPGTRLTVT.

The genes are TRBV4-2 and TRBJ1-3; 10 positions agree with TRBD1. Unmatched junction bases numbered 10, after V lost 4 bases and J lost 4 bases. CDR1 is LGHNA, CDR2 YNFKEQ, per germline. The CDR3 runs to 17 residues. The CDR3 DNA follows: TGTGCCAGCAGCCCTCGACAGGGGGCAGGGATCGGAAACACCATATATTTT. It yields the protein CASSPRQGAGIGNTIYF.

The chain uses TRBV30 and TRBJ1-2; D is unclear. The V end was cut by 0 bases, the J end by 4 bases, with 9 bases between. The CDR3 has 13 residues. Per germline, CDR1 GTSNPN and CDR2 SVGIG (reference sequence). The CDR3 reads CAWSVLTGYGYTF. The DNA for the CDR3 is TGTGCCTGGAGTGTTCTCACTGGCTATGGCTACACCTTC.

The chain carries TRBV9 and TRBJ2-1, with TRBD2 as a possible D gene (6 bases). There are 15 residues in the CDR3. CDR1 is SGDLS and CDR2 is YYNGEE in the germline V gene. Trimming took 0 bases from V and 1 from J, leaving 8 bases between them. The DNA for the CDR3 is TGTGCCAGCAGCGTAGACCTAGCGTCCTACAATGAGCAGTTCTTC. Amino acid sequence: CASSVDLASYNEQFF.

V usage is TRBV7-9 and J usage is TRBJ2-1, with 9 bases fitting TRBD2. J gave up 1 base and V 4 bases, and 5 bases lay outside the gene matches. Germline CDR1 and CDR2: SEHNR and FQNEAQ (reference sequence). The CDR3 contains 16 residues. The CDR3 here is CASSSNSGRSYNEQFF. In DNA, the CDR3 is TGTGCCAGCAGCTCAAACAGCGGGAGGTCCTACAATGAGCAGTTCTTC.

This clone was found once. V is TRBV9 and J is TRBJ1-1, with D maybe TRBD1 (5 bases). The V end lost 0 bases, the J end lost 1 base, and 7 bases lay between the germline ends. Germline CDR1 is SGDLS and CDR2 is YYNGEE. There are 14 residues in the CDR3. CDR3 in amino acids: CASSVGGQNTEAFF. The CDR3, as DNA: TGTGCCAGCAGCGTAGGGGGCCAGAACACTGAAGCTTTCTTT.

This clone showed up just a few times. The rearrangement uses TRBV28 and TRBJ2-7, with D perhaps matching TRBD2 (5 bases). V was trimmed by 5 bases and J by 5 bases, leaving 16 bases between them. The CDR3 length is 14 residues. Germline V lookup: CDR1 MDHEN, CDR2 SYDVKM. CDR3 amino acids: CASSPRGKFNEQYF. The CDR3 DNA reads TGTGCCAGCAGTCCACGGGGAAAGTTCAACGAGCAGTACTTC.

The chain couples TRBV6-5 to TRBJ1-6; no firm D call. The CDR3 is 13 amino acids. With 7 bases removed from V and 10 bases from J, the gap between germline ends came to 14 bases. Germline assignment: CDR1 MNHEY and CDR2 SVGAGI. CDR3 sequence: CASTWRVGSPLHF. The DNA of the CDR3 is TGTGCCAGCACGTGGAGGGTTGGATCACCCCTCCACTTT.

The rearrangement links TRBV28 to TRBJ1-2; D is uncertain. Per the germline V gene, CDR1 is MDHEN and CDR2 is SYDVKM. CDR3 size: 12 residues. CDR3 in amino acids: CVTAGSNYGYTF. CDR3 coding DNA: TGTGTTACAGCAGGCTCAAATTATGGCTACACCTTC.